The rows below give T cell receptor beta chains drawn from one sample of a study of blood T cell repertoires in COVID-19. Generated by immunoSEQ multiplex PCR, the TCRdb table keeps only in-frame clones and is missing some. The sample includes a few hundred thousand clones, about 80% of them seen just once. Sequencing input: peripheral blood. Source of these receptors: a woman between 45 and 60 years old with acute or convalescent COVID-19. Each CDR3 is given without its conserved first and last residue. Rows give clone size only sometimes, using once, few, many, or a class for an expanded clone.

v_call	clone_size	j_call	cdr3_aa
TRBV6-2/TRBV6-3	.	TRBJ2-3	ASSPGLDWADTQY
TRBV30	.	TRBJ1-6	AWSVTGAWPLH
TRBV10-3	.	TRBJ2-7	AISESWGQGNEQY
TRBV7-9	once	TRBJ2-7	ASSYFPSGAYEQY
TRBV14	.	TRBJ2-3	ASSLGQGTDTQY
TRBV5-1	.	TRBJ1-3	ASSWDRTGGSNTIY
TRBV5-1	.	TRBJ2-5	ASSLSPGGGFGQETQY
TRBV6-2/TRBV6-3	.	TRBJ2-7	ASSYAPGQTTNEQY
TRBV2	.	TRBJ2-1	ASRQATSGRASYNEQF
TRBV6-5	.	TRBJ2-7	ASSYMAGDYEQY
TRBV19	.	TRBJ1-5	ASRTGHGNQPQH
TRBV7-3	.	TRBJ1-2	ASSLYGQSGYT
TRBV19	.	TRBJ1-5	ASSISNPGTAQPQH
TRBV18	.	TRBJ2-2	ASSPGLAGVTGELF
TRBV10-2	few	TRBJ1-1	ASSESEAMNTEAF
TRBV5-1	.	TRBJ2-7	ASSGTPREGTGEQY
TRBV28	few	TRBJ2-2	ASSTTGSASNTGELF
TRBV20-1	.	TRBJ1-2	SASLARPGVRDGYT
TRBV5-1	.	TRBJ2-6	ASSIDGTGSGANVLT
TRBV4-3	.	TRBJ2-7	ASSQEDRSSYEQY
TRBV30	.	TRBJ2-5	AWRDSGTAQY
TRBV15	.	TRBJ2-4	ATSREKTAGEVIQY
TRBV21-1	.	TRBJ1-4	ASSRGLLWEKLF
TRBV28	.	TRBJ2-2	ASSLWDRVRTGELF
TRBV5-6	.	TRBJ2-5	ASRPGQKTQY
TRBV10-3	.	TRBJ2-3	AIRGAQGAADTQY
TRBV27	.	TRBJ1-2	ASSLSPRTGVGYT
TRBV5-6	.	TRBJ1-3	ASSRPTGAGNTIY
TRBV4-2	.	TRBJ1-5	ASSQVSGQPQH
TRBV29-1	.	TRBJ2-1	SLHSGGRGNEQF
TRBV27	.	TRBJ1-6	ASSLSLPQSRGSPLH
TRBV7-8	.	TRBJ2-1	ASSLVGLYNEQF
TRBV13	.	TRBJ2-1	ASSLIREDPYNEQF
TRBV5-5	.	TRBJ2-3	ASIRTPLAGSTDTQY
TRBV2	.	TRBJ1-3	ASRQQGLSGNTIY
TRBV19	.	TRBJ2-1	ASSSGQGNYNEQF
TRBV19	.	TRBJ2-3	ASSRLAGADTQY
TRBV30	.	TRBJ2-6	AWQNKDSGANVLT